Listed here are 14 T cell receptor beta chains from one sample, sequenced in a study of shared clonotypes between healthy human individuals. The repertoire was sequenced with immunoSEQ multiplex PCR; TCRdb's copy has only in-frame clones and lacks some. The table records 450,000 to 600,000 clones, 65% to 80% of them present only once. The sample comprised PBMCs. These receptors came from a woman aged 40 to 50 in good health. Some clones in this sample may be carry-over from other donors' samples.

The rearrangement joins TRBV7-2 to TRBJ2-7, with TRBD2 matching over 10 bases. Trimming removed 2 bases from V and 3 bases from J; junction bases left unmatched: 4. The CDR3 covers 15 residues. The V gene's germline CDR1 is SGHTA and CDR2 FQGNSA. The CDR3 coding sequence is TGTGCCAGCAGCTTATCTAGCGGGAGTCACTACGAGCAGTACTTC. It specifies CASSLSSGSHYEQYF.

The DNA for the CDR3 is TGCGCCAGCAGCTTGGGACAGCTATCCTACGAGCAGTACTTC. This gives the protein CASSLGQLSYEQYF. The chain combines TRBV5-1 with TRBJ2-7, with a weak D call TRBD1 (5 bases). The CDR3 consists of 14 residues. Germline V gene sequence: CDR1 SGHRS, CDR2 YFSETQ. Trimming left V 0 bases short and J 1 base short, with 8 bases between.

The chain joins TRBV9 to TRBJ2-2; perhaps TRBD1 as D (7 bases). Germline CDR1 is SGDLS and CDR2 is YYNGEE. The length of the CDR3 is 15 residues. Trimming removed 3 bases at V and 2 bases at J, with 11 bases between. The CDR3 here is CASSGRGVNTGELFF. DNA of the CDR3: TGTGCCAGCAGCGGCAGGGGGGTTAACACCGGGGAGCTGTTTTTT.

The genes are TRBV6-1 and TRBJ1-3, with D possibly TRBD1 on 6 matching bases. The germline V and J ends were trimmed by 6 bases and 0 bases, with 12 bases remaining between them. Looked up from germline, CDR1 is MNHNS and CDR2 is SASEGT. This CDR3 has 15 amino acids. As DNA, the CDR3 is TGTGCCAGCAGATCGACGACAGGCTCTGGAAACACCATATATTTT. Its translation is CASRSTTGSGNTIYF.

V is TRBV20-1 and J is TRBJ2-1; D ambiguous. CDR1 is DFQATT and CDR2 is SNEGSKA in the germline V gene (reference sequence). This CDR3 spans 11 amino acids. V gave up 3 bases and J gave up 15 bases, with 15 bases separating them. CDR3 amino acids: CSASPGSERFF. CDR3 DNA: TGCAGTGCTAGCCCCGGCAGCGAGAGGTTCTTC.

This chain uses TRBV2 with TRBJ2-1, with a weak D call TRBD2 (5 bases). Germline V CDR1 and CDR2: SNHLY, FYNNEI. The CDR3 extends over 13 amino acids. Trimming removed 2 bases at V and 14 bases at J, with 16 bases between. The CDR3 nucleotides are TGTGCCAGCAGTGAATCCCGGGGAGACAATAAGTTCTTC. Translating gives CASSESRGDNKFF.

This clone was counted ten times or more. This rearrangement joins TRBV7-6 to TRBJ2-5; D possibly corresponds to TRBD1 (7 bases). Trimming shortened V by 0 bases and J by 10 bases, and 30 bases separated the two germline ends. In germline, CDR1 is SGHVS, CDR2 FNYEAQ. The CDR3 loop spans 19 amino acids. The CDR3 bases are TGTGCCAGCAGCTTAGCGCTTTGGGACAGCCGCCGGAGGAGGGGTGGCCAGTACTTC. This translates into CASSLALWDSRRRRGGQYF.

J is TRBJ2-1 and V is TRBV27, with D uncertain. V lost 2 bases and J 3 bases, leaving 8 bases between the germline ends. The CDR3 consists of 14 residues. Per germline, CDR1 MNHEY and CDR2 SMNVEV (reference sequence). CDR3 nucleotide sequence: TGTGCCAGCAGTTTAAAGGTCGGCTACAATGAGCAGTTCTTC. Amino acid sequence: CASSLKVGYNEQFF.

This clone has a handful of counts. The chain joins TRBV4-2 to TRBJ2-5, with TRBD2 matching 7 bases. The CDR3 has 15 residues. In germline, CDR1 is LGHNA, CDR2 YNFKEQ. The junction had 3 bases not matched to a gene; V was cut back by 1 base and J by 1 base. The CDR3 sequence is CASSQVLAPQETQYF. The DNA of the CDR3 is TGTGCCAGCAGCCAAGTACTAGCGCCCCAAGAGACCCAGTACTTC.

V gene TRBV30 combines with J gene TRBJ1-2, with D tentatively TRBD1 (5 bases). The CDR3 contains 13 residues. The V end lost 4 bases, the J end lost 1 base, and 10 bases lay between the germline ends. Germline V gene lookup returns CDR1 GTSNPN and CDR2 SVGIG (reference sequence). The CDR3: CAWTGPINYGYTF. Here the CDR3 DNA reads TGTGCCTGGACGGGACCAATTAACTATGGCTACACCTTC. The complete variable domain, with remaining parts taken from reference TRBV30 and TRBJ1-2, reads SQTIHQWPATLVQPVGSPLSLECTVEGTSNPNLYWYRQAAGRGLQLLFYSVGIGQISSEVPQNLSASRPQDRQFILSSKKLLLSDSGFYLCAWTGPINYGYTFGSGTRLTVV.

This clone was picked up one time. Different DNA sequences within this sample yield the same CDR3. The rearrangement links TRBV20-1 to TRBJ2-5, with D unresolved. V was shortened by 4 bases and J by 5 bases, with 8 bases between the two germline ends. Germline lookup yields CDR1 DFQATT and CDR2 SNEGSKA (reference sequence). CDR3 length equals 11 residues. CDR3: CSATIRETQYF. CDR3 bases: TGCAGTGCTACTATTAGGGAGACCCAGTACTTC.

The chain recombines TRBV6-5 with TRBJ1-1; TRBD1 aligns across 8 bases. There are 15 residues in the CDR3. Per germline, CDR1 MNHEY and CDR2 SVGAGI. J lost 1 base, V lost 2 bases, and 3 bases had no gene match. The CDR3 DNA is TGTGCCAGCAGTTACACCGGACAGGGGAACACTGAAGCTTTCTTT. It translates to CASSYTGQGNTEAFF.

CDR3 loop: CATGGGLYEQYF. The CDR3 DNA reads as TGTGCCACCGGTGGGGGGCTCTACGAGCAGTACTTC. V gene TRBV19 combines with J gene TRBJ2-7; D might be TRBD1 or TRBD2, each matching 6 bases. Trimming took 10 bases from V and 3 from J, leaving 13 bases between them. The CDR3 loop spans 12 amino acids. The germline CDR1 and CDR2 sequences are LNHDA and SQIVND (reference sequence).

This clone appeared a few times. The chain uses TRBV10-1 and TRBJ1-2; 7 bases match TRBD1. CDR3 size: 13 residues. Germline-derived CDR1 and CDR2 are WNHNN and SYGVQD (reference sequence). V was clipped by 3 bases and J by 7 bases; unmatched bases: 5. The CDR3 region has the DNA TGCGCCAGCAGTGACAACAGGGGATCTGGCTACACCTTC. Protein: CASSDNRGSGYTF.